This T cell receptor beta chain was identified in a study of blood T cell repertoires in COVID-19. The overall study: PBMCs, B-cell-depleted T cells, or T cells were the source of the cDNA or gDNA that made up the material.

Original data processing: Quantification of nucleated cells was approximated via reference gene primer amplification. The method was immunoSEQ multiplex PCR; TCRdb's version includes in-frame clones alone and lacks a portion of them. V and J calls and clone size follow that table, whereas D and trimming were derived from the DNA. The sample shows approximately 89,000 clones, approximately 80% of them seen only once. The CDR3 contains 13 residues. Germline V gene sequence: CDR1 MDHEN, CDR2 SYDVKM. V was trimmed by 6 bases and J by 5 bases, leaving 13 bases between them. This receptor was taken from a human donor in a cohort sampled during active COVID-19. The chain employs TRBV28 and TRBJ2-5; D gene uncertain. The specimen was peripheral blood. The CDR3 nucleotides read TGTGCCAGCAGACCGGGTAGCTTGGAGACCCAGTACTTC. This gives the protein CASRPGSLETQYF.